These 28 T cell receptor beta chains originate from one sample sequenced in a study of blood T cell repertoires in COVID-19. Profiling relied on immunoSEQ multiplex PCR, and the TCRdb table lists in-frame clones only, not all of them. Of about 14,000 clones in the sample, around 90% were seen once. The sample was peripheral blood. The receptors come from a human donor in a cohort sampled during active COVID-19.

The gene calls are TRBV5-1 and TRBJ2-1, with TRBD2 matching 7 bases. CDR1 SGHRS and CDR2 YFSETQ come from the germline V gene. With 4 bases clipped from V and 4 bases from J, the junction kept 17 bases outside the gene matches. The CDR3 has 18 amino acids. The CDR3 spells CASSPAGSTIRRYNEQFF. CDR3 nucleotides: TGCGCCAGCAGCCCAGCGGGAAGTACGATTCGGAGATACAATGAGCAGTTCTTC.

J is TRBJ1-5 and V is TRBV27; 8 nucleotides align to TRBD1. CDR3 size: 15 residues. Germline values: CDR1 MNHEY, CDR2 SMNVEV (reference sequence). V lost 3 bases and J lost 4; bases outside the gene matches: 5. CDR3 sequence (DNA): TGTGCCAGCAGTTTGTTTAGGACAGGGAATCAGCCCCAGCATTTT. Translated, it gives CASSLFRTGNQPQHF.

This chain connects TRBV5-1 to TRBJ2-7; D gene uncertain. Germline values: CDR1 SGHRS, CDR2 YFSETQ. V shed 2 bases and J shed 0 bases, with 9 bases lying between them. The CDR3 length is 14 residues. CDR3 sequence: CASSLNGDSYEQYF. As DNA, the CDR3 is TGCGCCAGCAGCTTAAACGGAGACTCCTACGAGCAGTACTTC.

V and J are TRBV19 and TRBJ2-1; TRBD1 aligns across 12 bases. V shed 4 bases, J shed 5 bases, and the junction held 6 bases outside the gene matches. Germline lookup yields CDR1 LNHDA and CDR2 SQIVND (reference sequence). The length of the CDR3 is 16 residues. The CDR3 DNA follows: TGTGCCAGTAGTAACGGGGACAGGGGGCTCAACAATGAGCAGTTCTTC. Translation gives CASSNGDRGLNNEQFF.

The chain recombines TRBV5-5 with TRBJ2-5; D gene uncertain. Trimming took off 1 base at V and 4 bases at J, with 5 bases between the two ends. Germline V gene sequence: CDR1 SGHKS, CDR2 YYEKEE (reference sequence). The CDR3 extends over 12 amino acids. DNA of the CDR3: TGTGCCAGCAGCTTGTCGGGAGAGACCCAGTACTTC. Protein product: CASSLSGETQYF.

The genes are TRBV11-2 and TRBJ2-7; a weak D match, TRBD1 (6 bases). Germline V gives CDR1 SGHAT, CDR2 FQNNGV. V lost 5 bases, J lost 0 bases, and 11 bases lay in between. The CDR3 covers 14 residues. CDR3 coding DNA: TGTGCCAGCAGCCTAGTGGACAGCTCCTACGAGCAGTACTTC. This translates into CASSLVDSSYEQYF.

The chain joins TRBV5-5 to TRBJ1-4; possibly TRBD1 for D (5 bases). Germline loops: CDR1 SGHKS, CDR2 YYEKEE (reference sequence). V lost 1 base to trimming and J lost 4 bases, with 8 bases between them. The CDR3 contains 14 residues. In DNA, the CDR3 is TGTGCCAGCAGCTTGCAGCAGGGTAATGAAAAACTGTTTTTT. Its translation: CASSLQQGNEKLFF.

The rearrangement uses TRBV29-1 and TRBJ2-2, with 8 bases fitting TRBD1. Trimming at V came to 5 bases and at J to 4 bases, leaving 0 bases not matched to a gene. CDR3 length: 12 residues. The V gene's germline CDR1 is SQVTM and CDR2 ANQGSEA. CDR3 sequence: CSVQGATGELFF. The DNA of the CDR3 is TGCAGCGTTCAGGGGGCCACCGGGGAGCTGTTTTTT.

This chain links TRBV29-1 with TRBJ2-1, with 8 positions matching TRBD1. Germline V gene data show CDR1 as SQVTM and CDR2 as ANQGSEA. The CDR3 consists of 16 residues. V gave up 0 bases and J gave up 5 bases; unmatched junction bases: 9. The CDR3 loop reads CSVEDPDRGVHNEQFF. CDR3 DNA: TGCAGCGTTGAAGATCCAGACAGGGGCGTACACAATGAGCAGTTCTTC.

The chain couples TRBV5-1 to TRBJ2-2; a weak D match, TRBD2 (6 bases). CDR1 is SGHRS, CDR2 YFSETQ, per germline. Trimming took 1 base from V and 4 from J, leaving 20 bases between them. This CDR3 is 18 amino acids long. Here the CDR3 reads CASSLSRAGISGTGELFF. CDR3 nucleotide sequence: TGCGCCAGCAGCTTGTCCAGGGCGGGAATATCGGGCACCGGGGAGCTGTTTTTT. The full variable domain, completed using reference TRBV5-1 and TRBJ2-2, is KAGVTQTPRYLIKTRGQQVTLSCSPISGHRSVSWYQQTPGQGLQFLFEYFSETQRNKGNFPGRFSGRQFSNSRSEMNVSTLELGDSALYLCASSLSRAGISGTGELFFGEGSRLTVL.

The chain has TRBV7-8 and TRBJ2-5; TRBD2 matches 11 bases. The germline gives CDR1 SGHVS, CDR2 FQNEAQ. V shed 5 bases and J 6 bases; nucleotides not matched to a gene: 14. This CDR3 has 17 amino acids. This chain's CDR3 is CASSTVAGGPVEKTQYF. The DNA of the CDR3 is TGTGCCAGCAGCACGGTAGCGGGAGGGCCTGTCGAAAAGACCCAGTACTTC.

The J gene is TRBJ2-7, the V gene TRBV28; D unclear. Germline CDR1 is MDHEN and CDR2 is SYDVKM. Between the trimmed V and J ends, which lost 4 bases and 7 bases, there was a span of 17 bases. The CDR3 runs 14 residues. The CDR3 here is CASSSPDGSVEQYF. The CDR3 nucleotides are TGTGCCAGCAGTTCCCCCGACGGGTCGGTGGAGCAGTACTTC.

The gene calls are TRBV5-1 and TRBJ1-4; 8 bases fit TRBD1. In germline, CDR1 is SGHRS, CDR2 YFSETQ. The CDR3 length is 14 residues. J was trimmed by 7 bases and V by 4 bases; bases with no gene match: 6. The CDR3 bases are TGCGCCAGCAGCCTTGGACAGGGAAGTGAAAAACTGTTTTTT. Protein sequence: CASSLGQGSEKLFF.

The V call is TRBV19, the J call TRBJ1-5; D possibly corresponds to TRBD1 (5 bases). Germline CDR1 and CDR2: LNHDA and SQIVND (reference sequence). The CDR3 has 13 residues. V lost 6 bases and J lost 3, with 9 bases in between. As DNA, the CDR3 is TGTGCCAGTAGAAGACAGAACAATCAGCCCCAGCATTTT. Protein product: CASRRQNNQPQHF. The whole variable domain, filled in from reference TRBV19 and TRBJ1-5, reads DGGITQSPKYLFRKEGQNVTLSCEQNLNHDAMYWYRQDPGQGLRLIYYSQIVNDFQKGDIAEGYSVSREKKESFPLTVTSAQKNPTAFYLCASRRQNNQPQHFGDGTRLSIL.

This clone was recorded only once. DNA of the CDR3: TGTGCCAGCAACCGGGACAGGCCCTATGGCTACACCTTC. This encodes CASNRDRPYGYTF. The genes are TRBV30 and TRBJ1-2; 8 bases match TRBD1. This CDR3 comprises 13 residues. Germline V gene data show CDR1 as GTSNPN and CDR2 as SVGIG (reference sequence). The V segment lost 8 bases and the J segment 4 bases; nucleotides outside the gene matches: 9.

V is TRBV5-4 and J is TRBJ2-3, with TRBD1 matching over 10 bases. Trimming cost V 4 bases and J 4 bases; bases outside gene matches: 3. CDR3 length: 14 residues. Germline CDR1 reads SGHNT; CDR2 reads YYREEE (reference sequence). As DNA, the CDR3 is TGTGCCAGCAGCCCAGGACAGGGGGCAGATACGCAGTATTTT. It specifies CASSPGQGADTQYF. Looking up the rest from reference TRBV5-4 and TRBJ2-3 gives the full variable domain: ETGVTQSPTHLIKTRGQQVTLRCSSQSGHNTVSWYQQALGQGPQFIFQYYREEENGRGNFPPRFSGLQFPNYSSELNVNALELDDSALYLCASSPGQGADTQYFGPGTRLTVL.

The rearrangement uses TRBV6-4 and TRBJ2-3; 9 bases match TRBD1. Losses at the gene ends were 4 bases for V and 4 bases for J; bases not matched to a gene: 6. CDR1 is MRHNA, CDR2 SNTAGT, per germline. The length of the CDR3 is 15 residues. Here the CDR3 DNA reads TGTGCCAGCAGTGGCGGGGACAGGGAGCCAGATACGCAGTATTTT. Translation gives CASSGGDREPDTQYF.

The chain's CDR3 is CATSGGLAGPDTQYF. As DNA, the CDR3 is TGTGCCACATCGGGCGGGCTAGCGGGGCCAGATACGCAGTATTTT. V gene TRBV6-6 combines with J gene TRBJ2-3, with 9 nucleotides matching TRBD2. Germline V CDR1 and CDR2: MNHNY, SVGAGI (reference sequence). V lost 10 bases to trimming and J lost 4 bases; unmatched junction nucleotides: 12. The CDR3 is 15 residues long.

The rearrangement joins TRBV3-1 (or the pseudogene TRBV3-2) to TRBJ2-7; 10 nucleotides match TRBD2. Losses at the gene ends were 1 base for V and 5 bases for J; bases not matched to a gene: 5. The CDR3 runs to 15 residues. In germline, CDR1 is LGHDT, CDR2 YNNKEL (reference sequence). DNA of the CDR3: TGTGCCAGCAGCCAAGGCCGGGGACTAGCGAACGAGCAGTACTTC. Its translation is CASSQGRGLANEQYF.

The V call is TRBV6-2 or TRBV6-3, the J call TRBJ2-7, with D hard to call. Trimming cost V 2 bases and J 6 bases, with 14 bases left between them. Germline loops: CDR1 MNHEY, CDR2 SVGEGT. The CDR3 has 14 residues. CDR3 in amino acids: CASSYASYPREQYF. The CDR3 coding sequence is TGTGCCAGCAGTTACGCGTCCTACCCTCGCGAGCAGTACTTC.

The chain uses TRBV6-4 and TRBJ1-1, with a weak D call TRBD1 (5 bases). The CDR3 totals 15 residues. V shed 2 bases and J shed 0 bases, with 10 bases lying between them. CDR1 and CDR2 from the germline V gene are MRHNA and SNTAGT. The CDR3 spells CASSDPGLVNTEAFF. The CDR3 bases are TGTGCCAGCAGTGACCCGGGACTCGTGAACACTGAAGCTTTCTTT.

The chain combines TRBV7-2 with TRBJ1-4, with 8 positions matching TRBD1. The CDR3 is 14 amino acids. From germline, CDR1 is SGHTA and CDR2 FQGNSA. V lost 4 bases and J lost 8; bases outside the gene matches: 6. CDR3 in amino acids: CASSYGTGSEKLFF. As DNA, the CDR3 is TGTGCCAGCAGCTACGGGACAGGATCCGAAAAACTGTTTTTT.

The CDR3 sequence: CASSPSGVGYEQYF. DNA of the CDR3: TGTGCCAGCAGCCCCTCGGGAGTGGGCTACGAGCAGTACTTC. V and J are TRBV28 and TRBJ2-7, with D possibly TRBD2 on 6 matching bases. CDR1 and CDR2 from the germline V gene are MDHEN and SYDVKM. The V end was cut by 6 bases, the J end by 3 bases, with 15 bases between. The CDR3 totals 14 residues.

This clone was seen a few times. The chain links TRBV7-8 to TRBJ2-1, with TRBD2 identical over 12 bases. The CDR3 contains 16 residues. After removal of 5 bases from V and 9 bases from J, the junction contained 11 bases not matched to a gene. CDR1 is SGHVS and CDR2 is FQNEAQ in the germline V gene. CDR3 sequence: CASSHPSGGGLGEQFF. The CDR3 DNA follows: TGTGCCAGCAGCCACCCTAGCGGGGGGGGTTTAGGTGAGCAGTTCTTC. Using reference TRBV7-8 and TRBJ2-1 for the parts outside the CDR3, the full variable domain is GAGVSQSPRYKVAKRGQDVALRCDPISGHVSLFWYQQALGQGPEFLTYFQNEAQLDKSGLPSDRFFAERPEGSVSTLKIQRTQQEDSAVYLCASSHPSGGGLGEQFFGPGTRLTVL.

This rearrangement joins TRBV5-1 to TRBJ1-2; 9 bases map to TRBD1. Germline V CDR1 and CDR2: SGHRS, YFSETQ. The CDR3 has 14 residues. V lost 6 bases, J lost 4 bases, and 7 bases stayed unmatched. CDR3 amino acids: CASKSDRGIYGYTF. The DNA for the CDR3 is TGCGCCAGCAAGTCCGACAGGGGGATCTATGGCTACACCTTC.

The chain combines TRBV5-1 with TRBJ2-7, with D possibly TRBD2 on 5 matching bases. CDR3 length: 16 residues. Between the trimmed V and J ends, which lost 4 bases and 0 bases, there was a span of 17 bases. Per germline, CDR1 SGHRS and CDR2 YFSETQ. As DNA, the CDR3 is TGCGCCAGCAGCCGAACCCCCGGGGATCGCTCCTACGAGCAGTACTTC. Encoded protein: CASSRTPGDRSYEQYF.

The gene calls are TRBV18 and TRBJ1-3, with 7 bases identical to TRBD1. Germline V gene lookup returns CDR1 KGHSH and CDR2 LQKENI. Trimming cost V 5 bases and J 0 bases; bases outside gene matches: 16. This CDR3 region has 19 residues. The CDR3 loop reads CASSNYPPGTVLSGNTIYF. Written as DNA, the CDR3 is TGTGCCAGCTCAAACTACCCACCCGGGACAGTCCTCTCTGGAAACACCATATATTTT. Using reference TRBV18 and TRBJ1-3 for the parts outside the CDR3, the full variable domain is NAGVMQNPRHLVRRRGQEARLRCSPMKGHSHVYWYRQLPEEGLKFMVYLQKENIIDESGMPKERFSAEFPKEGPSILRIQQVVRGDSAAYFCASSNYPPGTVLSGNTIYFGEGSWLTVV.

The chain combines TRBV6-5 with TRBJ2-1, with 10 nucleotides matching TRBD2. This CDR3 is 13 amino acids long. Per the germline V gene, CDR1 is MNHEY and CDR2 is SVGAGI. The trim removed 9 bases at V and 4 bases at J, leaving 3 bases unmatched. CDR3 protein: CARSGRDYNEQFF. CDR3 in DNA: TGTGCCAGGAGCGGGAGGGATTACAATGAGCAGTTCTTC.